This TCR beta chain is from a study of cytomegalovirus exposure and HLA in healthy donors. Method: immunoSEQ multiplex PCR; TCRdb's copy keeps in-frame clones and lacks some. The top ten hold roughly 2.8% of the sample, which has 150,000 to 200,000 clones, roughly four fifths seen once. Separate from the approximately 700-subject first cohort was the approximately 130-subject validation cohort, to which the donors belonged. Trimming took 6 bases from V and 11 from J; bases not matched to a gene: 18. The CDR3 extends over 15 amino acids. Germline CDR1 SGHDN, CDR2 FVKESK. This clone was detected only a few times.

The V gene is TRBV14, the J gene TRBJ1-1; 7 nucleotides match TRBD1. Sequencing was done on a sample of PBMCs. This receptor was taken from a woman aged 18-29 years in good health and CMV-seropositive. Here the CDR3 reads CASRPLEVGQVCAFF. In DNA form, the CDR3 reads TGTGCCAGCAGACCTCTCGAGGTAGGACAGGTATGTGCTTTCTTT.